These 4 T cell receptor beta chains came from one sample sequenced in a study of T cell responses to AZD1222 COVID-19 vaccine (dated by TCRdb to the early 2020s). The time point label of this sample denotes: about 28 days (+/-7) after the second vaccine dose. Library preparation used the immunoSEQ multiplex PCR assay. TCRdb limited this immuneACCESS table to in-frame rearrangements with V and J called. A share of clones is missing; checked studies link under half to unresolved V genes, and the rest is unexplained. The sample records 95,000 to 100,000 clones, roughly 90% of which are singletons. Together, the top ten hold approximately 16% of the sample. The source material was peripheral blood, sampled 28 days after the second AZD1222 dose. These receptors were taken from an adult who received the AZD1222 COVID-19 vaccine.

V and J are TRBV6-6 and TRBJ1-2; 10 bases align to TRBD1. The CDR3 is made up of 14 amino acids. The junction had 7 bases not matched to a gene; V was cut back by 6 bases and J by 6 bases. Germline V gives CDR1 MNHNY, CDR2 SVGAGI (reference sequence). CDR3 in DNA: TGTGCCAGCAGGGAGACAGGGGGCGGCGATGGCTACACCTTC. Translating gives CASRETGGGDGYTF.

This clone appeared a single time. The chain links TRBV5-6 to TRBJ2-7; TRBD1 matches at 9 bases. This CDR3 has 17 amino acids. J gave up 0 bases and V 3 bases, and 10 bases lay outside the gene matches. CDR1 is SGHDT, CDR2 YYEEEE, per germline. In nucleotides, the CDR3 is TGTGCCAGCAGCTCCGGGACAGGGTCACCCTTCTCCTACGAGCAGTACTTC. This sequence encodes CASSSGTGSPFSYEQYF.

The chain recombines TRBV6-5 with TRBJ1-2; TRBD1 matches 12 bases. V lost 4 bases, J lost 7 bases, and 7 bases stayed unmatched. Looked up from germline, CDR1 is MNHEY and CDR2 is SVGAGI. There are 15 residues in the CDR3. The CDR3 bases are TGTGCCAGCAGTTCCGGGACAGGGGGCGCAATTGGCTACACCTTC. Its translation is CASSSGTGGAIGYTF.

The rearrangement joins TRBV6-5 to TRBJ2-7, with unresolved D. This CDR3 contains 14 residues. V was pared by 6 bases and J by 0 bases, with 12 bases between. CDR1 and CDR2 from the germline V gene are MNHEY and SVGAGI. The CDR3 reads CASSRLLSSYEQYF. Here the CDR3 DNA reads TGTGCCAGCAGCCGACTCCTCAGCTCCTACGAGCAGTACTTC.